The source of this T cell receptor (beta chain) is a study of CD8 T cells in ankylosing spondylitis. Study-level points and caveats: The clones that were linked to disease were reported to be significantly enriched in matched synovial fluid samples from ankylosing spondylitis patients. Disease-linked clones bore a CD8+ phenotype, appearing relatively rarely in peripheral blood. Typical of ankylosing spondylitis blood, it appeared, was a TCR beta motif of about eight highly homologous variants.

This CDR3 is 16 amino acids long. Germline CDR1 LGHNA, CDR2 YSLEER. The V segment lost 0 bases and the J segment 8 bases; nucleotides outside the gene matches: 10. Construction of TCR beta libraries was performed using quantitative 5'-RACE with molecular barcodes. TCRdb redid the calling of the 5' RACE reads with MiXCR, one entry per CDR3 protein. The data contain roughly 170,000 distinct CDR3 sequences, 9.5% to 10% of them singletons. This clonotype has just a few counts. What it binds is unknown. Input material: blood, either unsorted or a sorted T cell fraction (not recorded which). This clonotype was sampled from a female donor with ankylosing spondylitis or in good health (not recorded which). The chain employs TRBV4-3 and TRBJ2-1, with 7 bases that match TRBD2. The CDR3 nucleotides read TGCGCCAGCAGCCAAGACGGAGCGGGAAAAAAGGATGAGCAGTTCTTC. Translated, it gives CASSQDGAGKKDEQFF.